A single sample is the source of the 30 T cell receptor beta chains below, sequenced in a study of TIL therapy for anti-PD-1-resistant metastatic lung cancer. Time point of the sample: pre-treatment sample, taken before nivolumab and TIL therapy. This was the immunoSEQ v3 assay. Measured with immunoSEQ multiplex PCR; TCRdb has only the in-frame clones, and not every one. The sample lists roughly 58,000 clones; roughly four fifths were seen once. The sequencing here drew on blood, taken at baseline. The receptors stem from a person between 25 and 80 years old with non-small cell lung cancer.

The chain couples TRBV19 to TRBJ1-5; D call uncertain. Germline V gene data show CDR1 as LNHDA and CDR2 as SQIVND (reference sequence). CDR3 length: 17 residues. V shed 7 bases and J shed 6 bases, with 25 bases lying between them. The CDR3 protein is CASTLHQFGGFVQPQHF. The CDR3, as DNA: TGTGCCAGTACTCTCCATCAGTTTGGAGGGTTTGTTCAGCCCCAGCATTTT.

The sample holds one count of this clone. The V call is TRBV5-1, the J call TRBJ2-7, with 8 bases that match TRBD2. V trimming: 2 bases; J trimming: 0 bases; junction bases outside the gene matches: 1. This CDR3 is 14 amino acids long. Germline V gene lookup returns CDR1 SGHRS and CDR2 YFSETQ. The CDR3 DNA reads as TGCGCCAGCAGCTTAGCGGGGGACTCCTACGAGCAGTACTTC. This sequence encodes CASSLAGDSYEQYF.

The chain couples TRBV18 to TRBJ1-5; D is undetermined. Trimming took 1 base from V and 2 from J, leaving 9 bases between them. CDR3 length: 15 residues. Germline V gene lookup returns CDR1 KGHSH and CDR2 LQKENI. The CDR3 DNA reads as TGTGCCAGCTCACCACTCCCGCTTGGCAATCAGCCCCAGCATTTT. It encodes CASSPLPLGNQPQHF.

CDR3 DNA sequence: TGTGCCAGCTCACCCCTTCTAGCGGGGGTCTCCAATGAGCAGTTCTTC. It encodes CASSPLLAGVSNEQFF. The chain recombines TRBV18 with TRBJ2-1; 10 positions match TRBD2. CDR1 is KGHSH, CDR2 LQKENI, per germline. The CDR3 runs to 16 residues. The junction had 8 bases not matched to a gene; V was cut back by 3 bases and J by 6 bases.

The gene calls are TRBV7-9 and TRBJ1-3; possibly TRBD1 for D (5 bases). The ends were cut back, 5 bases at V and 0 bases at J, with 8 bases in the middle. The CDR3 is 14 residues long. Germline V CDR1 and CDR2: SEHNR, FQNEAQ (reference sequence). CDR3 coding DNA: TGTGCCAGCAGCGTGACAGCCTCTGGAAACACCATATATTTT. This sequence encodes CASSVTASGNTIYF.

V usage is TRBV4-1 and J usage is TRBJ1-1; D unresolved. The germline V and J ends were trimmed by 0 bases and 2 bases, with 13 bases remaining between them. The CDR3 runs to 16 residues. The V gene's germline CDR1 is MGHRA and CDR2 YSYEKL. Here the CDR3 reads CASSQDVAAFNTEAFF. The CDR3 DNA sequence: TGCGCCAGCAGCCAAGATGTAGCGGCGTTCAACACTGAAGCTTTCTTT.

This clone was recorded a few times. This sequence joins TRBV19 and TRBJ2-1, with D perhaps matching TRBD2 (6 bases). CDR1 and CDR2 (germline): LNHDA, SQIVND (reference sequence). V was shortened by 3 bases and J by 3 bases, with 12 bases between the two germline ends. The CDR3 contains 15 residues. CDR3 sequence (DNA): TGTGCCAGTAGTATTGGGGACTTGGTCTACAATGAGCAGTTCTTC. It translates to CASSIGDLVYNEQFF.

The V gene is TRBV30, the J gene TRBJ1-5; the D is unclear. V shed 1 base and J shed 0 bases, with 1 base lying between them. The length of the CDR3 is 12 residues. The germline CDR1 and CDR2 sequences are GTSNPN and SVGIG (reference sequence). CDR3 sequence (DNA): TGTGCCTGGAGTGATAGCAATCAGCCCCAGCATTTT. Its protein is CAWSDSNQPQHF.

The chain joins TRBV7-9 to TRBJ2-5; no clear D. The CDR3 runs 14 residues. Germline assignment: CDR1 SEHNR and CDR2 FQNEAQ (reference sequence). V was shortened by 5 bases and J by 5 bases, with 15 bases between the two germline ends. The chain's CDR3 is CASSPVGSGETQYF. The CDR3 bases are TGTGCCAGCAGCCCCGTCGGTTCCGGGGAGACCCAGTACTTC.

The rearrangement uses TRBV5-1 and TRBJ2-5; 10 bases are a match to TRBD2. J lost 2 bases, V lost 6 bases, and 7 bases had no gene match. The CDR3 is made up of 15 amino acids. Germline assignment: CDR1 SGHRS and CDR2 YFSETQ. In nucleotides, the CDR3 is TGCGCCAGCATCGCTAGCGGGGGACCGCAAGAGACCCAGTACTTC. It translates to CASIASGGPQETQYF.

The CDR3 loop reads CASSPGPGELFF. The CDR3, as DNA: TGTGCCAGCAGCCCTGGGCCCGGGGAGCTGTTTTTT. V gene TRBV7-2 combines with J gene TRBJ2-2; D is undetermined. CDR1 is SGHTA, CDR2 FQGNSA, per germline. The CDR3 has 12 residues. V was cut by 5 bases and J by 6 bases, with 7 bases left in between.

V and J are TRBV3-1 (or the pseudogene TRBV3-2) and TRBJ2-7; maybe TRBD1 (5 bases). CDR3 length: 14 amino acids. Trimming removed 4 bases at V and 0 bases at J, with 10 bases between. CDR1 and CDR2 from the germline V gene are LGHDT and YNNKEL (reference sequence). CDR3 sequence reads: CASSPEGVSYEQYF. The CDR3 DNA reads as TGTGCCAGCAGCCCGGAAGGGGTCTCCTACGAGCAGTACTTC.

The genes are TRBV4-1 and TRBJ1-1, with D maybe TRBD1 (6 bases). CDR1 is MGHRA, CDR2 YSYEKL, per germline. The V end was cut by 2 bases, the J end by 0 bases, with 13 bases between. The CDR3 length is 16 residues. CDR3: CASSQSRGGLNTEAFF. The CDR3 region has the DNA TGCGCCAGCAGCCAAAGTAGGGGGGGCTTGAACACTGAAGCTTTCTTT.

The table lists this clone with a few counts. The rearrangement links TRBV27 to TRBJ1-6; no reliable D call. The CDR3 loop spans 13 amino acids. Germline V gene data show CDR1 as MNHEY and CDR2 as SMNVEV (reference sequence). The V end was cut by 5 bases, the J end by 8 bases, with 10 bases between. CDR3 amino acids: CASSRVEDSPLHF. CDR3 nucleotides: TGTGCCAGCAGTCGAGTCGAGGATTCACCCCTCCACTTT.

CDR3 protein: CASSLGTRSHGYTF. CDR3 bases: TGTGCCAGCAGCTTGGGGACCCGGAGCCATGGCTACACCTTC. This chain connects TRBV7-8 to TRBJ1-2; the D gene is possibly TRBD1 (5 bases). Trimming stripped 3 bases from V and 6 bases from J, with 14 bases between. Germline V gene data show CDR1 as SGHVS and CDR2 as FQNEAQ. The CDR3 sequence is 14 residues long. The variable domain in full, with the rest retrieved from reference TRBV7-8 and TRBJ1-2, is GAGVSQSPRYKVAKRGQDVALRCDPISGHVSLFWYQQALGQGPEFLTYFQNEAQLDKSGLPSDRFFAERPEGSVSTLKIQRTQQEDSAVYLCASSLGTRSHGYTFGSGTRLTVV.

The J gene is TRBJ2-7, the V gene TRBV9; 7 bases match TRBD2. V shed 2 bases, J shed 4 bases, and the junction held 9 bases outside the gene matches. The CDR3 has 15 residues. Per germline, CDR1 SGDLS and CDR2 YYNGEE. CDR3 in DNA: TGTGCCAGCAGCGTTGGCAGCGGGGCTCAATACGAGCAGTACTTC. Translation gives CASSVGSGAQYEQYF.

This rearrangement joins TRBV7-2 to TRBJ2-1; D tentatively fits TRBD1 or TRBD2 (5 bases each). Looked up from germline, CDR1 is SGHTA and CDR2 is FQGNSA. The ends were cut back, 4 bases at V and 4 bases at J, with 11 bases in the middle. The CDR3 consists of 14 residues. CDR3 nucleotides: TGTGCCAGCAGCTCCGGGACGGGTTACAATGAGCAGTTCTTC. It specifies CASSSGTGYNEQFF.

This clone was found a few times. The CDR3 DNA sequence: TGTGCCAGCAGTTACCCCGCCCTAGGCGGACAGGCCTACGAGCAGTACTTC. Amino acids: CASSYPALGGQAYEQYF. The chain joins TRBV6-2 or TRBV6-3 to TRBJ2-7; 7 bases map to TRBD1. The CDR3 totals 17 residues. V lost 2 bases, J lost 2 bases, and 12 bases stayed unmatched. The germline V gene encodes CDR1 MNHEY and CDR2 SVGEGT.

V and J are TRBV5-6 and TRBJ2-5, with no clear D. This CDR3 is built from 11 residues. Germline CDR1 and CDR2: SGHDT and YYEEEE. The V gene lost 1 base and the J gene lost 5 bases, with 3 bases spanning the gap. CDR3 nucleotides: TGTGCCAGCAGCTTGATGGAGACCCAGTACTTC. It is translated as CASSLMETQYF.

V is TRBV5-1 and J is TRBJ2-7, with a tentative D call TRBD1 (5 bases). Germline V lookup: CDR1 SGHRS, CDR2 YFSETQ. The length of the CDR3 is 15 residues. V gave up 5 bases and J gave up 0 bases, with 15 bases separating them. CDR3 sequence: CASRQDSPASYEQYF. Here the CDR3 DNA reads TGCGCCAGCAGACAAGACAGCCCAGCCTCCTACGAGCAGTACTTC.

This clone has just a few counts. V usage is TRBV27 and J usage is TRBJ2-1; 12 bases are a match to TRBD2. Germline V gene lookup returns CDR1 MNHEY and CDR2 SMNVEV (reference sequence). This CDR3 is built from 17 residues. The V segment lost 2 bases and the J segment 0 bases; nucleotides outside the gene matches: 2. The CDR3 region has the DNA TGTGCCAGCAGTTTAACTAGCGGGAGGATCTCCTACAATGAGCAGTTCTTC. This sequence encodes CASSLTSGRISYNEQFF.

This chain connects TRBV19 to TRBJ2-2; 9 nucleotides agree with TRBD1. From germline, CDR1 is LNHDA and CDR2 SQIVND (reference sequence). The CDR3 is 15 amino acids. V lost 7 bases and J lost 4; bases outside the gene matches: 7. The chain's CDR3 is CASIRTGVGTGELFF. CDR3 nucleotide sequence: TGTGCCAGTATCCGGACAGGGGTGGGCACCGGGGAGCTGTTTTTT.

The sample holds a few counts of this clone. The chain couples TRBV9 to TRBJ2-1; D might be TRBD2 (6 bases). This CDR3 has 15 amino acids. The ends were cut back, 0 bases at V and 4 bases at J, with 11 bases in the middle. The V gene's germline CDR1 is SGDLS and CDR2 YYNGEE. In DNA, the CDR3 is TGTGCCAGCAGCGTAGGGGCGGGGCCATACAATGAGCAGTTCTTC. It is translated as CASSVGAGPYNEQFF.

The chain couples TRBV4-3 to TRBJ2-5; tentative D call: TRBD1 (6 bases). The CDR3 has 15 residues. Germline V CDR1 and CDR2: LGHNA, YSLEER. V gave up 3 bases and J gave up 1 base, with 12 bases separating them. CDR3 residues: CASSQRMGAQETQYF. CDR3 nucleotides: TGCGCCAGCAGCCAGCGGATGGGGGCCCAAGAGACCCAGTACTTC.

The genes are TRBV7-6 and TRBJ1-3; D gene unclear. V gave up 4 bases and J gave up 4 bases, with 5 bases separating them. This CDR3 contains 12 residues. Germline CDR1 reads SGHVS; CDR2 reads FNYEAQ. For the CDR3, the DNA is TGTGCCAGCAGCTCCCCCGGAAACACCATATATTTT. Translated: CASSSPGNTIYF.

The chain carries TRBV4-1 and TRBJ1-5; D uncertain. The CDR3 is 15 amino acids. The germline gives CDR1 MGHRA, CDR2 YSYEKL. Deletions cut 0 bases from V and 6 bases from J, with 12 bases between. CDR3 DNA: TGCGCCAGCAGCCAAGACGTGAGGGAGGTTCAGCCCCAGCATTTT. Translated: CASSQDVREVQPQHF.

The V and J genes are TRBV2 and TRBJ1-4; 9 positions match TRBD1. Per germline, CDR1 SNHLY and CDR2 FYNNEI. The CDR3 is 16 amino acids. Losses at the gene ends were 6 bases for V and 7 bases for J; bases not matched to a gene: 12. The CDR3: CASRASPTGGSEKLFF. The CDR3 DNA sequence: TGTGCCAGCAGAGCCTCGCCGACAGGGGGTAGTGAAAAACTGTTTTTT.

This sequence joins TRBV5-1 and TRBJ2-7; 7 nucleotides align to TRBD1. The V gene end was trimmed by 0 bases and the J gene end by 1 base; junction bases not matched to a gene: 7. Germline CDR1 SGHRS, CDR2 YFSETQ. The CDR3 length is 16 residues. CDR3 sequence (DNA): TGCGCCAGCAGCTTGGGATACAGGGGATTATCCTACGAGCAGTACTTC. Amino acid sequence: CASSLGYRGLSYEQYF.

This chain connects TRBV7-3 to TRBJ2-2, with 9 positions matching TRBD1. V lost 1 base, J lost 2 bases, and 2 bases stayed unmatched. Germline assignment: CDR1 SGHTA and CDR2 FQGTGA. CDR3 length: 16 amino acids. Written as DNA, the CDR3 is TGTGCCAGCAGCTTAAAGGGACAGGGTAACACCGGGGAGCTGTTTTTT. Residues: CASSLKGQGNTGELFF.

This CDR3 reads CAWSVGLAGSYNEQFF. In DNA, the CDR3 is TGTGCCTGGAGTGTAGGTCTAGCGGGATCCTACAATGAGCAGTTCTTC. V is TRBV30 and J is TRBJ2-1, with 9 bases that match TRBD2. Germline V lookup: CDR1 GTSNPN, CDR2 SVGIG (reference sequence). The CDR3 runs to 16 residues. V trimming: 0 bases; J trimming: 1 base; junction bases outside the gene matches: 4.